This record looks at one T cell receptor beta chain sequence and its context. In the original processing: Amplifying reference gene primers gave estimates of nucleated cell counts. Clones were read by immunoSEQ multiplex PCR, and TCRdb kept only the in-frame ones, dropping some. From that table come the V and J calls and clone size; the DNA was used to work out D and trimming. The sample contains about 90,000 clones, 80% of which appear only once. The sample belongs to a study of blood T cell repertoires in COVID-19. Whole-study context: Acute and convalescent COVID-19 specimens originated in the United States, Italy and Spain.

Germline loops: CDR1 MNHEY, CDR2 SMNVEV (reference sequence). The CDR3 has 14 amino acids. V trimming: 3 bases; J trimming: 7 bases; junction bases outside the gene matches: 3. Sequenced material: peripheral blood. The J gene is TRBJ1-6, the V gene TRBV27, with 7 bases that match TRBD1. The receptor's source is a woman aged 70-85 years with acute or convalescent COVID-19. The CDR3 sequence is CASSFGQANSPLHF. The CDR3 DNA sequence: TGTGCCAGCAGTTTCGGACAGGCCAATTCACCCCTCCACTTT.